This T cell receptor beta chain comes out of a study of vaccination effects on CD4 cells after COVID-19. On the study more broadly: Post-vaccine sampling occurred a median 72 days after the second dose.

The CDR3 runs 15 residues. Germline loops: CDR1 LNHDA, CDR2 SQIVND (reference sequence). The V gene lost 6 bases and the J gene lost 2 bases, with 16 bases spanning the gap. Expansion with viral peptide pools was applied to antigen-specific CD4+ T cells by the ViraFEST assay prior to sequencing. It was after more than 8 days of culture that CD4+ T cells were isolated. Either the mRNA-1273 or the BNT162b2 vaccine was given to participants as two doses. This clone was detected only a few times. Its antigen is still unknown. TCRdb's copy holds only in-frame clones and misses some; the assay was immunoSEQ multiplex PCR. This sample carries tens of thousands of clones, around two thirds of them seen once, and the ten largest clones take 1.5% to 1.8%.

This material consisted of CD4+ T cells from PBMCs cultured with HCoV-229E spike peptides, taken after COVID-19 vaccination. This chain joins TRBV19 and TRBJ1-2, with D perhaps matching TRBD1 (5 bases). This TCR was sampled from a human donor who received a COVID-19 vaccine. CDR3 nucleotide sequence: TGTGCCAGTAGAAAAGGGATGGGACCAAACTATGGCTACACCTTC. Its protein product is CASRKGMGPNYGYTF. The full variable domain, its missing parts supplied by reference TRBV19 and TRBJ1-2, is DGGITQSPKYLFRKEGQNVTLSCEQNLNHDAMYWYRQDPGQGLRLIYYSQIVNDFQKGDIAEGYSVSREKKESFPLTVTSAQKNPTAFYLCASRKGMGPNYGYTFGSGTRLTVV.